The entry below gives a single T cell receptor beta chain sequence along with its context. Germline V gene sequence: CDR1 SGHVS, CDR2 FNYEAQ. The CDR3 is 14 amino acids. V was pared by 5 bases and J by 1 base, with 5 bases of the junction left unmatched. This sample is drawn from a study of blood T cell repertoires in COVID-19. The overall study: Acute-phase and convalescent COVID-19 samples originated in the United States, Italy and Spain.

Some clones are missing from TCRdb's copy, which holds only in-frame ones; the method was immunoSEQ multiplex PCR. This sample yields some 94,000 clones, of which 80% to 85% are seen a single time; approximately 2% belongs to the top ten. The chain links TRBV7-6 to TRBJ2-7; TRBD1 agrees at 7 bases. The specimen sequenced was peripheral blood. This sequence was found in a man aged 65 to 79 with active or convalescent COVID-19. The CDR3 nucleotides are TGTGCCAGCAGCCTGACAGGGATTTCCTACGAGCAGTACTTC. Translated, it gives CASSLTGISYEQYF. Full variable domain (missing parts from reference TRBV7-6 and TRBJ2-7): GAGVSQSPRYKVTKRGQDVALRCDPISGHVSLYWYRQALGQGPEFLTYFNYEAQQDKSGLPNDRFSAERPEGSISTLTIQRTEQRDSAMYRCASSLTGISYEQYFGPGTRLTVT.